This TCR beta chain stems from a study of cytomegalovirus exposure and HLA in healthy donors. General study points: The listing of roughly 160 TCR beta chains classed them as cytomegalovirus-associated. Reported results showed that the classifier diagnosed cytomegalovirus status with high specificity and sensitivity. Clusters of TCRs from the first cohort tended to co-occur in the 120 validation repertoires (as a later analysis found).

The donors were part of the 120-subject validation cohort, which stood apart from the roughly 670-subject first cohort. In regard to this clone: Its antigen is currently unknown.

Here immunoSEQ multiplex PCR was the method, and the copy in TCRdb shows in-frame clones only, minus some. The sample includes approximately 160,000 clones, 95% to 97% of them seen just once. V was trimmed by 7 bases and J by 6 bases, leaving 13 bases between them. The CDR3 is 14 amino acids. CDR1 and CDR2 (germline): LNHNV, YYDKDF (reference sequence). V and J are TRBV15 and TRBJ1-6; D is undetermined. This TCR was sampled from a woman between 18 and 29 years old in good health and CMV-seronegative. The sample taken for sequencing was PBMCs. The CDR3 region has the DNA TGTGCCACCACCATGACACTTTTTAATTCACCCCTCCACTTT. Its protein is CATTMTLFNSPLHF.